A single sample gave rise to the 7 T cell receptor beta chains below, sequenced in a study of T cell responses to AZD1222 COVID-19 vaccine. Assay used: immunoSEQ multiplex PCR; TCRdb lists only in-frame clones, some missing. The repertoire holds approximately 150,000 clones, with about 89% as singletons. Sequenced material: peripheral blood, taken 28 days after the second AZD1222 dose. These receptors all stem from an adult who received the AZD1222 COVID-19 vaccine.

The CDR3 here is CASSQYASWTRKGGTQYF. The CDR3 nucleotides are TGTGCCAGCAGCCAATACGCCTCCTGGACCCGCAAGGGGGGTACGCAGTATTTT. This rearrangement joins TRBV3-1 (or the pseudogene TRBV3-2) to TRBJ2-3; possibly TRBD1 or TRBD2 for D (6 bases each). The CDR3 has 18 amino acids. Germline CDR1 and CDR2: LGHDT and YNNKEL (reference sequence). Trimming took 2 bases from V and 8 from J, leaving 26 bases between them.

CDR3 nucleotides: TGTGCCACCAGCGGTAGGGATGAGCAGTTCTTC. Amino acids: CATSGRDEQFF. This chain uses TRBV15 with TRBJ2-1; D unresolved. V lost 5 bases to trimming and J lost 8 bases, with 7 bases between them. The CDR3 totals 11 residues. Germline V CDR1 and CDR2: LNHNV, YYDKDF (reference sequence).

The gene calls are TRBV27 and TRBJ2-7; TRBD1 matches at 10 bases. Germline CDR1 MNHEY, CDR2 SMNVEV (reference sequence). V trimming: 3 bases; J trimming: 3 bases; junction bases outside the gene matches: 8. The CDR3 has 16 amino acids. CDR3 loop: CASSFPWDRGYYEQYF. CDR3 coding DNA: TGTGCCAGCAGTTTCCCCTGGGACAGGGGTTACTACGAGCAGTACTTC.

This clone was recorded only once. The V call is TRBV6-4, the J call TRBJ2-1; 7 bases line up with TRBD2. Trimming at V came to 4 bases and at J to 3 bases, leaving 15 bases not matched to a gene. This CDR3 contains 18 residues. Germline V CDR1 and CDR2: MRHNA, SNTAGT. This CDR3 is CASSVYPSGGAVYNEQFF. The DNA for the CDR3 is TGTGCCAGCAGTGTCTACCCTAGCGGAGGGGCAGTCTACAATGAGCAGTTCTTC.

CDR3 sequence reads: CASSIIRDEKLFF. As DNA, the CDR3 is TGCGCCAGCAGCATCATAAGAGACGAAAAACTGTTTTTT. J is TRBJ1-4 and V is TRBV4-1; no reliable D call. V gave up 5 bases and J gave up 8 bases, with 12 bases separating them. The CDR3 extends over 13 amino acids. In germline, CDR1 is MGHRA, CDR2 YSYEKL.

V and J are TRBV29-1 and TRBJ2-3; 7 bases align to TRBD1. Germline CDR1 SQVTM, CDR2 ANQGSEA. This CDR3 region has 14 residues. J was trimmed by 3 bases and V by 6 bases; bases with no gene match: 9. This chain's CDR3 is CSVQGGGLTDTQYF. In DNA form, the CDR3 reads TGCAGCGTCCAAGGGGGCGGGTTAACAGATACGCAGTATTTT.

This clone was observed once. The V and J genes are TRBV30 and TRBJ1-6; D is unresolved. In germline, CDR1 is GTSNPN, CDR2 SVGIG (reference sequence). This CDR3 contains 15 residues. With 4 bases removed from V and 7 bases from J, the gap between germline ends came to 17 bases. CDR3 sequence reads: CAWIPGSGVNSPLHF. The CDR3 region has the DNA TGTGCCTGGATTCCGGGGTCGGGCGTGAATTCACCCCTCCACTTT.